The entry below gives a single T cell receptor (beta chain) sequence along with its context. Its cognate antigen has yet to be identified. No base quality values were provided; no much bigger clone lies one nucleotide off. The germline V gene provides CDR1 SGHNT and CDR2 YENEEA. Trimming takes 1 base off V and 2 bases off J; junction bases not matched to a gene: 5. From its cysteine to its phenylalanine, the CDR3 spans 15 amino acids. This entry keeps only the CDR3 DNA: 45 bases, framed from base 1. The library was produced with the immunoSEQ multiplex PCR assay. The multiplex PCR relied on a mix of 60 forward primers for TCR Vbeta segments and 13 reverse primers for TCR Jbeta segments. The CDR3 region of rearranged TCR beta genes was amplified from genomic DNA with a multiplex PCR assay. Amplified TCR beta libraries were sequenced as 87-base-pair reads on the Illumina HiSeq System. On the study's bioinformatics: Across the 700 or so repertoires, a later analysis counted some 81 million unique TCR beta chains, some 11 million of which were shared by at least two donors. A nearest-neighbor algorithm error-corrected the raw reads and collapsed the reads into unique sequences, merging closely related sequences to remove PCR and sequencing errors. V, D and J gene segments were assigned by aligning CDR3 sequences to IMGT reference sequences. Each retained sequence needed at least a six-nucleotide match to both a V gene segment and a J gene segment. Rearrangements were called productive when the CDR3 lacked stop codons and stayed in frame with V and J; all others were non-productive. Following IMGT convention, CDR3 was defined as the stretch from the second conserved V-encoded cysteine to the conserved J-encoded phenylalanine. Sequences without an unambiguous match to a single V gene segment were excluded from the earlier analysis of about 600 of the donors. In an earlier analysis of several hundred of the donors, a V segment was called functional when productive rearrangements were above 56.7%, and segregating when the standard deviation between donors exceeded 5%. A statistical classification framework was built to diagnose cytomegalovirus status from the catalog of TCR beta chain sequences. In a later analysis, TCR nucleotide sequences were compared against IMGT/GENE-DB human TR gene sequences so that V and J genes could be assigned. Using the TCRdist pipeline, a later analysis assigned CDR3 sequences along with most-parsimonious VDJ recombination scenarios. In a later analysis, each TCR beta chain was defined by its CDR3 amino acid sequence together with its V-gene family, and reads without a unique V-gene family were excluded. In a later analysis, 500 to 700 highly shared, low-generation-probability nucleotide sequences were removed to address suspected cross-contamination and a sequencing artifact. In a later analysis, a clonal expansion index for each public chain was calculated from normalized within-repertoire ranks of inferred template counts. A later analysis computed generation probabilities with a VDJ recombination model fitted to out-of-frame rearrangements, and checked the results against IGoR. Hypergeometric tests were used in a later analysis to score TCR-TCR, TCR-HLA and TCR-CMV co-occurrence, with a repertoire-size bias correction applied to the TCR pairs. In a later analysis, false discovery rates were estimated by permuting HLA or CMV assignments 20 times. In a later analysis, co-occurring TCRs were grouped using DBSCAN, with TCRdist sequence similarity added in when clustering inside HLA-allele-positive subsets. Co-occurrence clustering excluded repertoires with fewer than 30,000 or more than 120,000 public chains, plus five with anomalous nucleotide sharing. TCRdb retrieved this table from immuneACCESS and kept in-frame rearrangements only. Not all clones are present; in checked studies, unresolved V genes account for under half, and no reason is known for the remainder. V, J and clone size reflect that table, while D and trimming were determined from the DNA. The sample yields about 130,000 clones; around 80% were counted once. 1.2% of the sample goes to the ten largest clones.

The cohort was made up of 500 to 850 healthy bone marrow donors. At the time of sampling, every cohort member was nominally healthy, though immune exposures that went unrecorded were likely present. The donor tested CMV seronegative, placing the donor among the 350 or so seronegative members of the cohort. Every donor gave a peripheral blood sample, and the peripheral blood mononuclear cells from that sample were used for TCR beta sequencing. Genomic DNA extraction from the blood cell samples was performed with the Qiagen DNeasy Blood Extraction Kit. This record comes from a study of cytomegalovirus exposure and HLA in healthy donors (dated by TCRdb to 2017 to 2019). In terms of the full investigation: An earlier analysis of 587 of the donors reported 250 to 300 Gb of sequence data and more than 90 million unique TCR beta sequences from roughly 200 million T cells. An early release that covered several hundred HLA-typed donors contained about 300 gigabases of sequencing data and 85 million to 100 million unique TCR sequences. Of the 350 to 450 genotyped donors, around 81% fell in the genetic ancestry cluster associated with self-reported Caucasian donors. The study aimed to test whether cataloging public T cell receptors could reveal signatures of past pathogen exposure. The T cell repertoires of roughly 660 subjects were profiled by immunosequencing and related to cytomegalovirus serostatus. Besides the first cohort of around 700 subjects, a separate validation cohort made up of roughly 120 different subjects was used. High-throughput TCR immunosequencing, statistical association of individual TCRs with disease status, and machine learning were combined to predict cytomegalovirus infection status. In a later analysis, previously published TCR beta repertoires from 666 donors were re-analyzed and high-resolution HLA genotyping was added so that TCR occurrence patterns could be studied. In the later analysis, no new phenotypic data were used to find candidate immune exposures; instead, reliance was placed on TCR beta sequences and their occurrence across donors. An earlier analysis of 450 to 750 of the donors used high-throughput TCR beta sequencing to judge whether each TCR beta V gene segment behaved as functional or pseudogenic. Donor age, sex, ethnicity and CMV serostatus were collected together with the repertoire data. Genome-wide SNP genotypes for about 65% of the roughly 700 donors were used in a later genetic analysis, which treated that subset as a discovery cohort. Every repertoire in the discovery cohort had been generated on one and the same sequencing platform. Class I and class II HLA loci were covered by the typing at four-digit resolution. The number of donors typed differed by locus, with roughly 629-640 for A, B, C, DRB1 and DQB1, roughly 550 for DQA1, 606 for DPA1, and some 440 for DPB1. Because of strong linkage in the cohort, roughly five DR-DQ haplotypes were treated as single units for association and clustering. Among roughly 400 genotyped donors of the cohort, an average of approximately 200,000 unique TCR beta nucleotide sequences was sequenced per donor, of which roughly 17% were non-productive.

Points the paper makes about the study in general: Broadly in line with IMGT annotations, most TCR beta V segments showed up in productive rearrangements about 90% or about 30% of the time in an earlier analysis of several hundred of the donors. Roughly 15 rarely observed V segments, including chromosome 9 orphons, were excluded from the earlier analysis of almost 600 of the donors because counts were too low. Across donors, most TCR sequences were observed very rarely, whereas some public TCRs were present in many individuals. According to a later analysis, TCR association rates differed among HLA loci, with DRB1 alleles showing the most associated TCRs and HLA-C alleles showing the fewest. Assigning TCR associations to individual alleles was difficult when HLA alleles, especially DR and DQ, strongly co-occurred. In the study, 164 TCR beta chains were listed as associated with cytomegalovirus. HLA typing was unavailable for some donors at each locus, so association tests used only the typed subset. A later analysis associated roughly 17,000 TCR beta sequences with specific HLA alleles at a false discovery rate of 0.05. In this cohort, only TCR beta chains were sequenced, and detectable features were limited by the absence of alpha or paired-chain data. The only immune exposure information available for the cohort was CMV serostatus. In a later analysis, HLA-associated TCR beta chains were found to be more clonally expanded and to have lower generation probabilities than equally common non-associated chains. In a later analysis, several top co-occurrence clusters were reported to appear linked to parvovirus B19, influenza, CMV and Epstein-Barr virus. In a later analysis, most CMV-associated TCR beta chains were found to appear HLA-restricted, with HLA associations seemingly driven largely by CMV exposure. Sequencing depth was assumed to be roughly uniform across donors in the presence/absence analyses, though that assumption may not hold. The authors suggested that the approach could potentially be generalized to other disease states and immunological phenotypes. Three of the identified cytomegalovirus-associated TCR beta chains were confirmed in vitro to be specific for cytomegalovirus antigens. Some IMGT-functional V segments, including TRBV6-2 and TRBV6-3, could not be told apart with the 87-base-pair reads, so those segments were excluded. A further reported finding was that TCR beta sequences accurately predicted the HLA-A and HLA-B alleles for most subjects in the first cohort. In both the original and validation cohorts, the classifier was reported to diagnose cytomegalovirus status with high specificity and sensitivity. A group of highly shared sequence variants was considered likely to be a technical artifact of the sequencing pipeline. Correlated functional status among segregating V segments might reflect linkage disequilibrium, but an unknown experimental factor could not be ruled out. Compared with the approximately 700-donor mean, donors in an Asian-associated ancestry cluster had fewer N-insertions in productive TCRs, according to a later genetic analysis. A later genetic analysis associated a missense DCLRE1C variant with V-gene and J-gene trimming of TCR beta chains, and an independent cohort replicated the association.

Here the chain combines TRBV11-3 and TRBJ2-7, with TRBD1 matching 7 junction bases. This receptor was obtained from a female donor in good health and CMV-seronegative. Sequences were obtained from PBMCs. Here is the DNA: TGTGCCAGCAGCTTAGGGGCAGGGGGTGCCTACGAGCAGTACTTC. Its translation reads: CASSLGAGGAYEQYF.